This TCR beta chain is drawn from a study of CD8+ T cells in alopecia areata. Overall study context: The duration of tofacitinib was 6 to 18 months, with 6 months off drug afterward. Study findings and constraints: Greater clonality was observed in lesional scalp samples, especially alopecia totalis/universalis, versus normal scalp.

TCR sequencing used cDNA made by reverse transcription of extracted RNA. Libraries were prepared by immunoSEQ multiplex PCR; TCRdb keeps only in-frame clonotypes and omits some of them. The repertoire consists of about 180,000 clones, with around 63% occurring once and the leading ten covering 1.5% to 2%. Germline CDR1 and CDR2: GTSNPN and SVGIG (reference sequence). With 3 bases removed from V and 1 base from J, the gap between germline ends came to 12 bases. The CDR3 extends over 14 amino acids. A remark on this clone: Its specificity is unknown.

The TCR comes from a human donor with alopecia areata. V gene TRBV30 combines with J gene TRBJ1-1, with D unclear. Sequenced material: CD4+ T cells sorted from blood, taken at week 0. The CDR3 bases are TGTGCCTGGAGCCTCACTCGACAGAACACTGAAGCTTTCTTT. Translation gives CAWSLTRQNTEAFF.